This T cell receptor (beta chain) was profiled in a study of T-cell memory formation after mild COVID-19. This CDR3 is built from 15 residues. Trimming took off 2 bases at V and 6 bases at J, with 13 bases between the two ends. Per the germline V gene, CDR1 is SGHTA and CDR2 is FQGTGA. In TCRdb, the 5' RACE reads were re-called with MiXCR into one record per CDR3 protein. The repertoire holds approximately 340,000 distinct CDR3 sequences, roughly 15% seen once, with approximately 20% in the top ten. A few counts support this clonotype. The TCR comes from a man between 18 and 35 years old who had mild COVID-19 (a few samples of this study predate the infection). Cell type and time point are not known. The sequenced sample consisted of PBMCs or a T cell subset sorted from them (not recorded which). V usage is TRBV7-3 and J usage is TRBJ2-2, with a possible D match to TRBD2 (6 bases). CDR3 loop: CASSLYATSPGELFF. In DNA, the CDR3 is TGTGCCAGCAGCTTATATGCGACTAGTCCCGGGGAGCTGTTTTTT.